This TCR beta chain was sequenced in a study of cytomegalovirus exposure and HLA in healthy donors. Profiling relied on immunoSEQ multiplex PCR, and the TCRdb table lists in-frame clones only, not all of them. The sample includes some 350,000 clones, 87% of them seen just once. This clone turned up a few times. CDR1 is LGHNA and CDR2 is YNFKEQ in the germline V gene. Trimming shortened V by 0 bases and J by 3 bases, and 8 bases separated the two germline ends. The CDR3 is made up of 15 amino acids. This TCR was sampled from a woman in her 30s in good health and CMV-seropositive. The chain couples TRBV4-2 to TRBJ2-2; D call uncertain. What was sequenced was PBMCs. CDR3 sequence (DNA): TGTGCCAGCAGCCAAGATACCACTTACACCGGGGAGCTGTTTTTT. Protein product: CASSQDTTYTGELFF.